Below, 12 T cell receptor beta chains from the same sample are listed, as sequenced in a study of identical twins. TCRdb re-derived calls from the 5' RACE reads in MiXCR, one entry per CDR3 protein. The table includes about 200,000 distinct CDR3 sequences, 15% to 20% detected once. These same data were also listed under a study on T cells expressing NK-cell markers.

The source material was CD8+ T cells sorted from blood. These receptors were obtained from a woman aged 18-35 years in good health.

The V gene is TRBV27, the J gene TRBJ2-3, with TRBD1 matching 11 bases. CDR1 and CDR2 from the germline V gene are MNHEY and SMNVEV (reference sequence). V gave up 4 bases and J gave up 3 bases; unmatched junction bases: 6. This CDR3 has 16 residues. CDR3 amino acids: CASSYGDRGSTDTQYF. The CDR3 bases are TGTGCCAGCAGTTATGGGGACAGGGGGAGTACAGATACGCAGTATTTT.

This clonotype has more than one count but fewer than ten. The chain recombines TRBV14 with TRBJ2-5; TRBD1 or TRBD2 may be the D gene (5 bases each). Looked up from germline, CDR1 is SGHDN and CDR2 is FVKESK. This CDR3 is built from 17 residues. V lost 1 base and J lost 0, with 15 bases in between. The CDR3 reads CASSQAFQGEYQETQYF. The CDR3 DNA sequence: TGTGCCAGCAGCCAAGCATTCCAGGGAGAGTACCAAGAGACCCAGTACTTC.

V gene TRBV6-5 combines with J gene TRBJ2-7; D gene ambiguous. The V gene's germline CDR1 is MNHEY and CDR2 SVGAGI. This CDR3 is built from 13 residues. V shed 0 bases and J shed 4 bases, with 7 bases lying between them. This CDR3 is CASSYSLQYEQYF. Here the CDR3 DNA reads TGTGCCAGCAGTTACTCACTACAATACGAGCAGTACTTC.

This clonotype was observed many times. The V call is TRBV20-1, the J call TRBJ1-1, with a tentative D call TRBD1 (6 bases). This CDR3 has 11 residues. CDR1 is DFQATT, CDR2 SNEGSKA, per germline (reference sequence). Trimming removed 2 bases at V and 8 bases at J, with 9 bases between. The CDR3 DNA follows: TGCAGTGCTAGATGGGGGACAGAAGCTTTCTTT. Its translation: CSARWGTEAFF.

The chain couples TRBV5-6 to TRBJ2-6; D is undetermined. Looked up from germline, CDR1 is SGHDT and CDR2 is YYEEEE. Trimming stripped 2 bases from V and 2 bases from J, with 8 bases between. There are 15 residues in the CDR3. The CDR3, as DNA: TGTGCCAGCAGCTTCGGTACTACTGGGGCCAACGTCCTGACTTTC. Translating gives CASSFGTTGANVLTF.

This clonotype came up a few times. CDR3 DNA sequence: TGTGCCAGCAGCTTAGGTAACAGCGAAGCTTTCTTT. Translated, it gives CASSLGNSEAFF. The chain joins TRBV7-9 to TRBJ1-1; D is ambiguous. Germline CDR1 reads SEHNR; CDR2 reads FQNEAQ (reference sequence). The V end lost 1 base, the J end lost 8 bases, and 8 bases lay between the germline ends. The length of the CDR3 is 12 residues.

The chain employs TRBV5-5 and TRBJ1-6, with 11 bases matching TRBD1. Trimming took 4 bases from V and 10 from J; bases not matched to a gene: 10. This CDR3 spans 16 amino acids. Looked up from germline, CDR1 is SGHKS and CDR2 is YYEKEE (reference sequence). The CDR3 spells CASSGLGRDRGSPLHF. CDR3 bases: TGTGCCAGCAGCGGCCTTGGCCGGGACAGGGGGTCACCCCTCCACTTT.

This clonotype occurred a few times. The rearrangement joins TRBV7-8 to TRBJ1-1, with TRBD1 as a possible D gene (5 bases). This CDR3 has 16 amino acids. Germline loops: CDR1 SGHVS, CDR2 FQNEAQ. V lost 1 base and J lost 0, with 12 bases in between. This chain's CDR3 is CASSLVRGSVNTEAFF. In DNA form, the CDR3 reads TGTGCCAGCAGCTTAGTTCGGGGGTCGGTGAACACTGAAGCTTTCTTT.

Only a few counts were recorded for this clonotype. The chain uses TRBV10-1 and TRBJ2-2; unclear D gene. Between the trimmed V and J ends, which lost 2 bases and 1 base, there was a span of 5 bases. Germline V gene lookup returns CDR1 WNHNN and CDR2 SYGVQD (reference sequence). The CDR3 consists of 14 residues. The CDR3 nucleotides are TGCGCCAGCAGTGAGCGGGTGAACACCGGGGAGCTGTTTTTT. Protein sequence: CASSERVNTGELFF.

This clonotype appeared many times. This chain joins TRBV5-6 and TRBJ1-2, with D uncertain. V was clipped by 4 bases and J by 5 bases, with 9 bases between them. CDR3 length equals 12 residues. Germline V lookup: CDR1 SGHDT, CDR2 YYEEEE. The CDR3 nucleotides read TGTGCCAGCAGCGGCGGGAATTATGGCTACACCTTC. This codes for CASSGGNYGYTF.

This clonotype was detected a few times. The chain combines TRBV6-5 with TRBJ2-1; D might be TRBD1 or TRBD2, each matching 6 bases. V gave up 4 bases and J gave up 3 bases, with 19 bases separating them. Germline loops: CDR1 MNHEY, CDR2 SVGAGI. The CDR3 length is 17 residues. CDR3 amino acids: CASSFPGAGGVYNEQFF. Written as DNA, the CDR3 is TGTGCCAGCAGTTTCCCGGGGGCGGGCGGGGTCTACAATGAGCAGTTCTTC.

This clonotype was found a few times. This chain connects TRBV7-9 to TRBJ2-7; D remains unclear. Deletions cut 5 bases from V and 2 bases from J, with 7 bases between. CDR1 is SEHNR and CDR2 is FQNEAQ in the germline V gene (reference sequence). This CDR3 has 12 amino acids. This CDR3 reads CASSPSPYEQYF. The DNA for the CDR3 is TGTGCCAGCAGCCCATCCCCCTACGAGCAGTACTTC.